This T cell receptor (beta chain) was identified in a study of beta chain features in type 1 diabetes. General study points: Researchers could not determine here whether HLA type influences TCRB rearrangement. VDJ junctions sequenced from type 1 diabetes patients showed fewer insertions and more deletions. Shortening that was moderate but significant affected the TCRB CDR3s of Type 1 diabetes patients in all four CD4+ subsets.

CDR1 is SGHDT and CDR2 is YYEEEE in the germline V gene. Trimming cost V 1 base and J 1 base, with 5 bases left between them. CDR3 length: 13 residues. Isolated RNA was reverse transcribed in full, so expressed TCRB transcripts were sequenced. TCRdb keeps only in-frame clones here, not all; method: immunoSEQ multiplex PCR. The table records some 190,000 clones, 7.8% of them present only once. This clone was seen a few times. The antigen is undetermined. It was one heparinised blood draw, averaging roughly 0.11 L, that each donor gave. Purity of each sorted population was above 95%. This TCR was recovered from a woman in her thirties or forties with type 1 diabetes. This sequence joins TRBV5-6 and TRBJ1-1; no clear D gene. The sequenced material came from central memory CD4+ T cells from blood. The CDR3 nucleotides are TGTGCCAGCAGCTTGTTCCGGAACACTGAAGCTTTCTTT. It specifies CASSLFRNTEAFF.